This record looks at one T cell receptor beta chain sequence and its context. Its antigen remains unidentified. One base away lies a much larger clone, so this may be a sequencing read error. This sample is part of a study of Graves' ophthalmopathy and Graves' hyperthyroidism. Overall study findings and caveats: The blood repertoire also included most expanded thyroid clonotypes above 0.001 frequency. Ophthalmopathy progression predictions by the model showed 72.22% specificity and approximately 70% sensitivity.

Transcripts of RNA were the source for amplifying TCR beta CDR3 regions. RT-PCR in the first round used HTBI primers; a second-round multiplex PCR followed. MiXCR was run by TCRdb on the multiplex PCR reads, yielding one entry per CDR3 protein. The data contain roughly 1.1 million distinct CDR3 sequences, about 38% of them singletons. Hyperthyroidism patients, all newly diagnosed, had under 2 months' duration and ages of 18 to 65. Pregnant or lactating patients and those with other autoimmune diseases or uncontrolled infections were excluded. The V segment lost 3 bases and the J segment 3 bases; nucleotides outside the gene matches: 8. The CDR3 sequence is 16 residues long.

This receptor was obtained from an adult man with Graves' hyperthyroidism. The chain carries TRBV12-3 or TRBV12-4 and TRBJ2-5; 9 nucleotides agree with TRBD2. The sequenced sample consisted of peripheral blood or thyroid tissue (not recorded which). Here the CDR3 reads CASSLLAGMYKETQYF. CDR3 coding DNA: TGTGCCAGCAGTTTGCTAGCGGGGATGTACAAAGAGACCCAGTACTTC.